The 32 T cell receptor beta chains presented below share a single source sample, sequenced in a study of CD8 T cells in Susac syndrome. Reverse transcription of roughly 0.5 to 1 ug RNA was performed with random hexamers. MiXCR was run by TCRdb on the immunoSEQ multiplex PCR reads, yielding one entry per CDR3 protein. The sample consists of 200,000 to 250,000 distinct CDR3 sequences, about 94% of them appearing once. Sequenced: CD4+ T cells from PBMCs. Source of these receptors: a human donor with Susac syndrome.

CDR3 in DNA: TGTGCCACGTCCTCAGCGGGTCGGGGCAATCAGCCCCAGCATTTT. Its protein is CATSSAGRGNQPQHF. The J gene is TRBJ1-5, the V gene TRBV10-3, with D uncertain. This CDR3 is built from 15 residues. Germline V CDR1 and CDR2: ENHRY, SYGVKD. Trimming stripped 10 bases from V and 2 bases from J, with 18 bases between.

The genes are TRBV30 and TRBJ1-2, with D uncertain. This CDR3 region has 12 residues. Trimming pared 4 bases from V and 5 bases from J, leaving 11 bases between. Germline values: CDR1 GTSNPN, CDR2 SVGIG (reference sequence). CDR3 region: CAWTRLGYGYTF. CDR3 nucleotides: TGTGCCTGGACTCGGTTGGGGTATGGCTACACCTTC. Using reference TRBV30 and TRBJ1-2 for the parts outside the CDR3, the full variable domain is SQTIHQWPATLVQPVGSPLSLECTVEGTSNPNLYWYRQAAGRGLQLLFYSVGIGQISSEVPQNLSASRPQDRQFILSSKKLLLSDSGFYLCAWTRLGYGYTFGSGTRLTVV.

This chain links TRBV9 with TRBJ1-4, with 10 bases matching TRBD1. The CDR3 runs to 14 residues. V lost 5 bases to trimming and J lost 8 bases; unmatched junction nucleotides: 6. Germline assignment: CDR1 SGDLS and CDR2 YYNGEE. CDR3 DNA sequence: TGTGCCAGCAGGAGAGGGACAGGGGAAGAAAAACTGTTTTTT. Translated, it gives CASRRGTGEEKLFF. Full variable domain (outside the CDR3, taken from reference TRBV9 and TRBJ1-4): DSGVTQTPKHLITATGQRVTLRCSPRSGDLSVYWYQQSLDQGLQFLIQYYNGEERAKGNILERFSAQQFPDLHSELNLSSLELGDSALYFCASRRGTGEEKLFFGSGTQLSVL.

The chain is built from TRBV5-4 and TRBJ2-5; D remains unclear. The length of the CDR3 is 12 residues. CDR1 is SGHNT and CDR2 is YYREEE in the germline V gene (reference sequence). Trimming removed 0 bases from V and 5 bases from J, with 5 bases in between. The CDR3 region has the DNA TGTGCCAGCAGCTTGGATTCGGAGACCCAGTACTTC. Translation gives CASSLDSETQYF.

V gene TRBV7-9 combines with J gene TRBJ1-4; D is unresolved. Germline CDR1 reads SEHNR; CDR2 reads FQNEAQ (reference sequence). This CDR3 has 15 residues. Trimming removed 1 base at V and 6 bases at J, with 12 bases between. CDR3 nucleotides: TGTGCCAGCAGCTTAGATGCCCGTTCGGATGAAAAACTGTTTTTT. It codes for CASSLDARSDEKLFF.

The chain recombines TRBV12-3 or TRBV12-4 with TRBJ2-1, with a possible D match to TRBD2 (6 bases). The CDR3 extends over 15 amino acids. V dropped 2 bases and J dropped 14 bases, with 22 bases sitting between them. CDR3 in DNA: TGTGCCAGCAGTTTAACTAGCTCCAGGCGCTTGGTGGAGTTCTTC. Residues: CASSLTSSRRLVEFF.

The chain carries TRBV12-3 or TRBV12-4 and TRBJ2-1; D not resolved. The CDR3 length is 14 residues. Trimming removed 4 bases from V and 2 bases from J, with 9 bases in between. The CDR3 sequence: CASSSSVAYNEQFF. The DNA for the CDR3 is TGTGCCAGCAGTTCCAGTGTCGCCTACAATGAGCAGTTCTTC.

This chain connects TRBV20-1 to TRBJ1-1; D gene unclear. This CDR3 spans 13 amino acids. Germline V gene lookup returns CDR1 DFQATT and CDR2 SNEGSKA (reference sequence). V was clipped by 3 bases and J by 10 bases, with 18 bases between them. DNA of the CDR3: TGCAGTGCTAGGCTGGACGGAGGGCTTGGAGCTTTCTTT. As protein: CSARLDGGLGAFF.

The V and J genes are TRBV29-1 and TRBJ1-2; a possible D gene is TRBD1 (6 bases). V was shortened by 4 bases and J by 2 bases, with 14 bases between the two germline ends. CDR3 length: 14 amino acids. CDR1 and CDR2 from the germline V gene are SQVTM and ANQGSEA. CDR3 DNA: TGCAGCGTTGCCCGAACAGGGTGGAACTATGGCTACACCTTC. This sequence encodes CSVARTGWNYGYTF.

The J gene is TRBJ2-2, the V gene TRBV5-4, with a weak D call TRBD1 (6 bases). The CDR3 extends over 15 amino acids. Germline-derived CDR1 and CDR2 are SGHNT and YYREEE (reference sequence). V was pared by 0 bases and J by 4 bases, with 10 bases between. The CDR3 nucleotides are TGTGCCAGCAGCTTGGACAGGGTGGGCACCGGGGAGCTGTTTTTT. Protein sequence: CASSLDRVGTGELFF.

The rearrangement uses TRBV3-1 and TRBJ1-1; D is uncertain. The CDR3 totals 13 residues. V lost 4 bases and J lost 8, with 14 bases in between. CDR1 is LGHDT, CDR2 YNNKEL, per germline (reference sequence). This CDR3 reads CASSPALGTEAFF. In DNA form, the CDR3 reads TGTGCCAGCAGCCCAGCTCTGGGCACAGAAGCTTTCTTT.

V and J are TRBV27 and TRBJ2-7; 9 bases line up with TRBD1. Germline trimming cut 4 bases from V and 3 bases from J; bases unmatched to any gene: 10. Germline V gene data show CDR1 as MNHEY and CDR2 as SMNVEV (reference sequence). The CDR3 runs 16 residues. CDR3 sequence: CASSSGQGYLSYEQYF. The CDR3 nucleotides are TGTGCCAGCAGTTCGGGACAGGGCTACCTTAGCTACGAGCAGTACTTC.

This clonotype was counted a single time. This chain uses TRBV29-1 with TRBJ1-2; perhaps TRBD1 as D (5 bases). V shed 5 bases and J shed 8 bases, with 18 bases lying between them. There are 13 residues in the CDR3. Looked up from germline, CDR1 is SQVTM and CDR2 is ANQGSEA. The CDR3, as DNA: TGCAGCGTTACCAGGGAAGGGTTTGGAGGCTACACCTTC. Translating gives CSVTREGFGGYTF.

J is TRBJ1-6 and V is TRBV2, with D unresolved. This CDR3 is built from 12 residues. The germline V gene encodes CDR1 SNHLY and CDR2 FYNNEI. V lost 8 bases to trimming and J lost 13 bases, with 15 bases between them. The CDR3 DNA sequence: TGTGCCAGCGGGTCGCATCGTAATCCCCTCCACTTT. Protein product: CASGSHRNPLHF.

The rearrangement joins TRBV20-1 to TRBJ2-1; the D gene is possibly TRBD1 (5 bases). CDR1 and CDR2 (germline): DFQATT, SNEGSKA (reference sequence). V dropped 2 bases and J dropped 7 bases, with 6 bases sitting between them. The CDR3 sequence is 11 residues long. The CDR3 region has the DNA TGCAGTGCTAGACCAGGGAATGAGCAGTTCTTC. Its protein product is CSARPGNEQFF.

This clonotype was picked up one time. The chain links TRBV20-1 to TRBJ1-1; maybe TRBD1 (5 bases). Trimming removed 0 bases from V and 3 bases from J, with 20 bases in between. The CDR3 extends over 17 amino acids. Germline V gene data show CDR1 as DFQATT and CDR2 as SNEGSKA (reference sequence). CDR3 DNA: TGCAGTGCTAGAGATCGAAGAGGGGTCTTTAGAGACACTGAAGCTTTCTTT. Translating it yields CSARDRRGVFRDTEAFF.

The rearrangement joins TRBV30 to TRBJ1-3; the match to TRBD1 covers 8 bases. Per germline, CDR1 GTSNPN and CDR2 SVGIG (reference sequence). This CDR3 spans 16 amino acids. Trimming cost V 0 bases and J 3 bases; bases outside gene matches: 7. The CDR3 protein is CAWSVSQGAFGNTIYF. CDR3 DNA: TGTGCCTGGAGTGTATCGCAGGGGGCCTTTGGAAACACCATATATTTT.

The chain couples TRBV7-2 to TRBJ2-5; D is uncertain. V was cut by 0 bases and J by 5 bases, with 4 bases left in between. CDR1 SGHTA and CDR2 FQGNSA come from the germline V gene. The CDR3 totals 12 residues. As DNA, the CDR3 is TGTGCCAGCAGCTTAGCGTTGGAGACCCAGTACTTC. Translated: CASSLALETQYF.

The rearrangement uses TRBV5-1 and TRBJ2-5; D remains unclear. CDR3 length: 14 residues. Trimming stripped 1 base from V and 5 bases from J, with 12 bases between. From germline, CDR1 is SGHRS and CDR2 YFSETQ. The CDR3 DNA reads as TGCGCCAGCAGCTTGCAAGGGTTTGACGAGACCCAGTACTTC. Protein: CASSLQGFDETQYF.

The chain employs TRBV7-3 and TRBJ2-5; D gene ambiguous. The ends were cut back, 8 bases at V and 1 base at J, with 11 bases in the middle. CDR1 is SGHTA and CDR2 is FQGTGA in the germline V gene. This CDR3 region has 13 residues. The DNA for the CDR3 is TGTGCCAGCGGAGTTGGCAGCCAAGAGACCCAGTACTTC. Its protein is CASGVGSQETQYF.

This rearrangement joins TRBV6-6 to TRBJ1-2, with TRBD1 as a possible D gene (6 bases). The ends were cut back, 5 bases at V and 3 bases at J, with 13 bases in the middle. This CDR3 comprises 14 residues. Per the germline V gene, CDR1 is MNHNY and CDR2 is SVGAGI (reference sequence). For the CDR3, the DNA is TGTGCCAGCAGTACCCAGAGGGGGGACTATGGCTACACCTTC. Translating gives CASSTQRGDYGYTF.

The J gene is TRBJ1-3, the V gene TRBV30; 8 bases fit TRBD1. Trimming took 6 bases from V and 1 from J; bases not matched to a gene: 2. The germline CDR1 and CDR2 sequences are GTSNPN and SVGIG (reference sequence). This CDR3 has 13 amino acids. CDR3 nucleotide sequence: TGTGCCTGCGACAGGGGATCTGGAAACACCATATATTTT. Its protein product is CACDRGSGNTIYF.

This clonotype appeared a single time. V is TRBV4-2 and J is TRBJ2-7; a possible D gene is TRBD1 (5 bases). V was trimmed by 0 bases and J by 2 bases, leaving 11 bases between them. The CDR3 loop spans 15 amino acids. The germline V gene encodes CDR1 LGHNA and CDR2 YNFKEQ. The CDR3: CASSQDGRGTYEQYF. CDR3 nucleotides: TGTGCCAGCAGCCAAGATGGAAGGGGAACCTACGAGCAGTACTTC.

The chain has TRBV6-5 and TRBJ2-7; a weak D match, TRBD1 (7 bases). V was pared by 6 bases and J by 6 bases, with 21 bases between. The CDR3 extends over 15 amino acids. From germline, CDR1 is MNHEY and CDR2 SVGAGI. CDR3 bases: TGTGCCAGCAGAAGGGCAGGGGGTCAGGGGGGCGAGCAGTACTTC. Its protein is CASRRAGGQGGEQYF.

The rearrangement uses TRBV9 and TRBJ1-1; perhaps TRBD1 as D (6 bases). CDR3 size: 14 residues. Germline CDR1 and CDR2: SGDLS and YYNGEE. Trimming removed 3 bases from V and 1 base from J, with 10 bases in between. This CDR3 is CASSEGGGNTEAFF. The CDR3 DNA follows: TGTGCCAGCAGCGAAGGGGGAGGGAACACTGAAGCTTTCTTT.

In its sample, this clonotype was seen a few times. The chain combines TRBV12-3 or TRBV12-4 with TRBJ2-7; TRBD1 aligns across 9 bases. V shed 1 base, J shed 2 bases, and the junction held 0 bases outside the gene matches. This CDR3 is built from 14 residues. The CDR3 loop is CASSLGTGAYEQYF. The DNA of the CDR3 is TGTGCCAGCAGTTTAGGGACAGGGGCCTACGAGCAGTACTTC.

This clonotype was detected only once. The chain links TRBV6-2 or TRBV6-3 to TRBJ2-7; the D gene is possibly TRBD2 (5 bases). V was trimmed by 2 bases and J by 10 bases, leaving 9 bases between them. Germline assignment: CDR1 MNHEY and CDR2 SVGEGT. The CDR3 is made up of 11 amino acids. CDR3 sequence (DNA): TGTGCCAGCAGTTACGTTACGGGACAGTACTTC. This encodes CASSYVTGQYF.

This sequence joins TRBV7-2 and TRBJ2-5, with 9 bases aligning to TRBD1. This CDR3 region has 15 residues. The germline V gene has CDR1 SGHTA and CDR2 FQGNSA. The V segment lost 5 bases and the J segment 4 bases; nucleotides outside the gene matches: 8. The CDR3 loop reads CASSRDRVIGETQYF. CDR3 bases: TGTGCCAGCAGCAGGGACAGGGTGATAGGAGAGACCCAGTACTTC.

V gene TRBV20-1 combines with J gene TRBJ1-2, with D maybe TRBD1 (5 bases). Trimming removed 6 bases at V and 6 bases at J, with 17 bases between. The CDR3 totals 13 residues. The germline CDR1 and CDR2 sequences are DFQATT and SNEGSKA (reference sequence). The CDR3 DNA follows: TGCAGTGCCGATCTCAGGGATATTAATGGCTACACCTTC. Its protein product is CSADLRDINGYTF.

The chain employs TRBV20-1 and TRBJ2-1; 11 nucleotides line up with TRBD2. J gave up 6 bases and V 3 bases, and 7 bases lay outside the gene matches. The CDR3 has 15 amino acids. CDR1 is DFQATT, CDR2 SNEGSKA, per germline (reference sequence). The CDR3 sequence is CSASLGLAGRNEQFF. CDR3 DNA sequence: TGCAGTGCTAGCCTCGGACTAGCGGGTCGCAATGAGCAGTTCTTC.

This chain links TRBV20-1 with TRBJ2-7; 7 nucleotides agree with TRBD1. The trim removed 1 base at V and 1 base at J, leaving 4 bases unmatched. This CDR3 contains 14 residues. CDR1 and CDR2 (germline): DFQATT, SNEGSKA (reference sequence). CDR3 nucleotides: TGCAGTGCTAGAGCTGACAGGGTTTCCTACGAGCAGTACTTC. The encoded protein is CSARADRVSYEQYF.

This clonotype was recorded only once. The chain couples TRBV30 to TRBJ2-1, with a weak D call TRBD2 (6 bases). The CDR3 totals 15 residues. Germline V gives CDR1 GTSNPN, CDR2 SVGIG (reference sequence). V shed 6 bases and J shed 2 bases, with 17 bases lying between them. DNA for the CDR3: TGTGCCTGCCAGAACCGGGACTGGCCCTACAATGAGCAGTTCTTC. Translation gives CACQNRDWPYNEQFF. The whole variable domain, remainder taken from reference TRBV30 and TRBJ2-1, is SQTIHQWPATLVQPVGSPLSLECTVEGTSNPNLYWYRQAAGRGLQLLFYSVGIGQISSEVPQNLSASRPQDRQFILSSKKLLLSDSGFYLCACQNRDWPYNEQFFGPGTRLTVL.